The 4 T cell receptor beta chains in this list originate from one sample, sequenced in a study of persistence of HIV-infected CD4 T cells. Stimulation used around 9.1 ug/mL lysate from CMV-infected fibroblasts. CD40L/CD69 double-negative CD45RO-high memory CD4+ T cells were collected. Their antigen targets remain unknown. Sequencing used immunoSEQ version 4 in survey mode. Produced via immunoSEQ multiplex PCR; TCRdb's table is partial and in-frame only. This table holds fewer than 30,000 clones, around 82% found once. The sample was CD4+ T cells sorted from PBMCs after approximately 19-hour stimulation, taken from a patient who received antiretroviral therapy. The receptor set was obtained from an adult man with HIV who was CMV-seropositive.

This clone was observed once. The chain recombines TRBV5-1 with TRBJ2-2; 14 bases map to TRBD2. Germline V gives CDR1 SGHRS, CDR2 YFSETQ. There are 18 residues in the CDR3. V was clipped by 2 bases and J by 5 bases; unmatched bases: 8. The CDR3 DNA follows: TGCGCCAGCAGCTTACAACCTGGACTAGCGGGGGGTACCGGGGAGCTGTTTTTT. It codes for CASSLQPGLAGGTGELFF.

The V call is TRBV9, the J call TRBJ1-1; a weak D match, TRBD1 (6 bases). Trimming shortened V by 7 bases and J by 3 bases, and 16 bases separated the two germline ends. Germline V gene sequence: CDR1 SGDLS, CDR2 YYNGEE. The CDR3 totals 14 residues. As DNA, the CDR3 is TGTGCCAGCCGAGAACAGGGACCGTACACTGAAGCTTTCTTT. This codes for CASREQGPYTEAFF.

The chain couples TRBV7-2 to TRBJ1-2; D ambiguous. The CDR3 is 13 amino acids. Germline CDR1 SGHTA, CDR2 FQGNSA. V was trimmed by 2 bases and J by 3 bases, leaving 7 bases between them. CDR3 nucleotide sequence: TGTGCCAGCAGCTTACCGGGATACTATGGCTACACCTTC. As protein: CASSLPGYYGYTF. Variable domain in full (rest from reference TRBV7-2 and TRBJ1-2): GAGVSQSPSNKVTEKGKDVELRCDPISGHTALYWYRQSLGQGLEFLIYFQGNSAPDKSGLPSDRFSAERTGGSVSTLTIQRTQQEDSAVYLCASSLPGYYGYTFGSGTRLTVV.

The chain links TRBV28 to TRBJ1-6; D call uncertain. The CDR3 contains 14 residues. Germline lookup yields CDR1 MDHEN and CDR2 SYDVKM. V gave up 2 bases and J gave up 2 bases, with 4 bases separating them. The CDR3 coding sequence is TGTGCCAGCAGTTTAACAACCTATAATTCACCCCTCCACTTT. This codes for CASSLTTYNSPLHF.